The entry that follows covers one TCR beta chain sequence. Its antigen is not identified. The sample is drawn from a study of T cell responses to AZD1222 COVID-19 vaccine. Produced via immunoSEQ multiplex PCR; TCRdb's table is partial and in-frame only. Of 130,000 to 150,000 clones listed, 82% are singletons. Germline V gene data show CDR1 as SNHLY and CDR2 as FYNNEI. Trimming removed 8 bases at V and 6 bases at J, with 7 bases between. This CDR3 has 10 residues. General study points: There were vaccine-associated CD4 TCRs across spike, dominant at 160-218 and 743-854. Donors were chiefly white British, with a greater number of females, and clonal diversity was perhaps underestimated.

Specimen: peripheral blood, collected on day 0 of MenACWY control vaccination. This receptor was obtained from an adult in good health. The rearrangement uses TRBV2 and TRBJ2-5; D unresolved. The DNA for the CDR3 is TGTGCCAGCGAGTGGCAGACCCAGTACTTC. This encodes CASEWQTQYF.